This T cell receptor beta chain derives from a study of Tregs in tolerant kidney transplant recipients. Study-level results: Biological reproducibility was not directly addressed in this study. Validation in larger populations is needed because few patients were studied.

Comment on this clone: The antigen is not known.

The V end lost 3 bases, the J end lost 3 bases, and 11 bases lay between the germline ends. This CDR3 comprises 14 residues. Germline values: CDR1 MGHRA, CDR2 YSYEKL. Repertoires were generated with immunoSEQ multiplex PCR, while TCRdb's copy carries only in-frame clones and drops some. The data contain tens of thousands of clones, about 90% of them singletons. CD4+CD25+CD127- Tregs, CD4+CD25- non-Tregs, CD4 and CD8 cells were sorted. Regulatory T cells were sorted from thawed PBMCs rested overnight at 37°C with approximately 190 IU/ml IL-2. The clonotype originates from a human donor in good health. The sample taken for sequencing was Tregs from blood. V is TRBV4-1 and J is TRBJ1-2; tentatively, D is TRBD1 (5 bases). The CDR3 loop is CASSQPQGYYGYTF. The CDR3, as DNA: TGCGCCAGCAGCCAGCCCCAGGGATACTATGGCTACACCTTC.